This record concerns one T cell receptor beta chain sequence. This CDR3 has 14 amino acids. J lost 0 bases, V lost 8 bases, and 4 bases had no gene match. Germline assignment: CDR1 SGHRS and CDR2 YFSETQ. Authors of the study amplified TCR beta CDR3 regions from RNA transcripts. The primer set for the first-round RT-PCR of the TCR CDR3 was HTBI. One entry per CDR3 protein results from TCRdb running MiXCR on the multiplex PCR reads. The data hold hundreds of thousands of distinct CDR3 sequences, with 22% observed a single time. This entry is derived from a study of T cells in Graves' hyperthyroidism and ophthalmopathy.

The chain couples TRBV5-1 to TRBJ2-3; TRBD2 matches at 9 bases. Sequenced: blood. The receptor comes from a young man with Graves' ophthalmopathy. The CDR3 DNA follows: TGCGCCAGTGCTAGCGGGGATAGCACAGATACGCAGTATTTT. The encoded protein is CASASGDSTDTQYF.